Below, one TCR beta chain is given with its context. Its antigen is unknown. This entry comes from a study of blood T cells in healthy people across ages. Whole-study findings and limits: Comparison with aged donors showed that long-lived donors had more naive CD4+ cells and higher diversity.

PCR was performed a second time for roughly 7 to 12 cycles using a sample-barcoded 5' primer and a J-beta primer mix. Each cDNA molecule received a tag from a template-switch adaptor that had 12 random nucleotides. Each of the samples gave a minimum of 2.5 million paired-end reads that contained CDR3. Using its own MiXCR run on the 5' RACE reads, TCRdb lists one record per CDR3 protein. The sample lists about 900,000 distinct CDR3 sequences; approximately 67% were seen once. This receptor was identified in a man aged 30 to 39 in good health. The sample comprised blood.

The CDR3: CASSPSKRGRGSEQFF. In nucleotides, the CDR3 is TGTGCCAGCTCACCATCGAAGAGGGGACGAGGGAGTGAGCAGTTCTTC. V gene TRBV18 combines with J gene TRBJ2-1; the D gene could be TRBD1 or TRBD2 (5 bases each). This CDR3 is built from 16 residues. CDR1 is KGHSH and CDR2 is LQKENI in the germline V gene. Between the trimmed V and J ends, which lost 2 bases and 9 bases, there was a span of 20 bases.